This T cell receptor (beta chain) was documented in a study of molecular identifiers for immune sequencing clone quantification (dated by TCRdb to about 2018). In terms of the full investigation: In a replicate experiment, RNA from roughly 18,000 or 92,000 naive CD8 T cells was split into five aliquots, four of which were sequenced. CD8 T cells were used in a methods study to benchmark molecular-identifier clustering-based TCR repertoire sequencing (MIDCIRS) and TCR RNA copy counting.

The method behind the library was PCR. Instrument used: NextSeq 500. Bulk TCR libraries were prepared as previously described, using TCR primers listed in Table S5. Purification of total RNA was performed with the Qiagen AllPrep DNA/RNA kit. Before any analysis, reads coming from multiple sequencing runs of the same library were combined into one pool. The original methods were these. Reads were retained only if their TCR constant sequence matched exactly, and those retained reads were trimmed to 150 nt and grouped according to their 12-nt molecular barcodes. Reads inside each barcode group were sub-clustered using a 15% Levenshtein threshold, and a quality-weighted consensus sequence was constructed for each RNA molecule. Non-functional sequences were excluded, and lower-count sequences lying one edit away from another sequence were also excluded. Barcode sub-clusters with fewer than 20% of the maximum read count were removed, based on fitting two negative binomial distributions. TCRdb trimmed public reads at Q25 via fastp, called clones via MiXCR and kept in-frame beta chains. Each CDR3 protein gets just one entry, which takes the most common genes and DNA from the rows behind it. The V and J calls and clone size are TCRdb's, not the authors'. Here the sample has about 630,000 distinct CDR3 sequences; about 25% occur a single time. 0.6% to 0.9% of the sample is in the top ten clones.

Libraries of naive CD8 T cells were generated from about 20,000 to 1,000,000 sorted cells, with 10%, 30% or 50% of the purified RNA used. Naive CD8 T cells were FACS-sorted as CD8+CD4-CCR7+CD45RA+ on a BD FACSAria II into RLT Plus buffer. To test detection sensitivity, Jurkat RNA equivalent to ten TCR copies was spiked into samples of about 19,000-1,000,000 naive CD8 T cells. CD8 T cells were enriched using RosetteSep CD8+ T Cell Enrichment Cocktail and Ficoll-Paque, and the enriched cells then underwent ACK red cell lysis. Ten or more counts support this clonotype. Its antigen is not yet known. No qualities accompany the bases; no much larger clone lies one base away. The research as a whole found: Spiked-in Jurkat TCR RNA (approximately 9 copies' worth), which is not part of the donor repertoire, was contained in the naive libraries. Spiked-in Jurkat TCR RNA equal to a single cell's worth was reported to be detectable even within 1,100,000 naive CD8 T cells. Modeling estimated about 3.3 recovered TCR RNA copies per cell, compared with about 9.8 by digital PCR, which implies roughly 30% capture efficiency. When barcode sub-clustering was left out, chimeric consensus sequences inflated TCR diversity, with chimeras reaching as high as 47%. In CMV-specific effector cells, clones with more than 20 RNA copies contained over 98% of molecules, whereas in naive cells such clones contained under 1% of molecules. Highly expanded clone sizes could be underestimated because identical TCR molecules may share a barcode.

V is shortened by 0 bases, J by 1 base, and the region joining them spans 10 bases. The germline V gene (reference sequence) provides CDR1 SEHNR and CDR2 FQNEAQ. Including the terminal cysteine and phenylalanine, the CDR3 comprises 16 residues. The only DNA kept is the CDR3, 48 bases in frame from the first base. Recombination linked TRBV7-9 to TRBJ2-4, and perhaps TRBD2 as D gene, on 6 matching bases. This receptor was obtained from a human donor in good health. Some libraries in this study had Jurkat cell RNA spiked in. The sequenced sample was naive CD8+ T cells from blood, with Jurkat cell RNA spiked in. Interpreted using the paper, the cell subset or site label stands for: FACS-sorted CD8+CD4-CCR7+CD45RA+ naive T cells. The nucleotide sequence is TGTGCCAGCAGCTTAGCGGAGGGCTCGGCCAAAAACATTCAGTACTTC. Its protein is CASSLAEGSAKNIQYF.